Listed here are 3 T cell receptor beta chains from one sample, sequenced in a study of T-cell memory formation after mild COVID-19 (dated by TCRdb to the early 2020s). The method was 5' RACE. Sequencing was performed on an Illumina NovaSeq 6000. The public reads were run again by TCRdb, first through fastp at Q25 and then through MiXCR, and only productive beta chains were kept. Every entry covers one CDR3 protein and lists the most common genes and DNA from its rows. The sample yields roughly 550,000 distinct CDR3 sequences; around 20% were counted once. The leading ten clones occupy around 12% of the sample. The sample was PBMCs or a T cell subset sorted from them (not recorded which). These receptors came from an adult woman who had mild COVID-19 (a few samples of this study predate the infection). The sample titles of this study are shuffled in the database, so cell type and time point are left out; the donor was told from shared clones.

The J gene is TRBJ1-3, the V gene TRBV4-1, with D uncertain. This CDR3 is 16 amino acids long. V lost 1 base and J 5 bases, leaving 15 bases between the germline ends. Germline CDR1 is MGHRA and CDR2 is YSYEKL. CDR3 amino acids: CASSQGSVGPRNTIYF. DNA for the CDR3: TGCGCCAGCAGCCAAGGGAGTGTGGGTCCCCGAAACACCATATATTTT.

This chain links TRBV4-3 with TRBJ1-1; D is perhaps TRBD1 (6 bases). In germline, CDR1 is LGHNA, CDR2 YSLEER. The CDR3 runs to 13 residues. V lost 2 bases and J lost 4, with 8 bases in between. The CDR3 DNA is TGCGCCAGCAGCCAAACAGGGAGCACTGAAGCTTTCTTT. It codes for CASSQTGSTEAFF.

This clonotype was observed a few times. This rearrangement joins TRBV5-1 to TRBJ2-2, with no clear D. From germline, CDR1 is SGHRS and CDR2 YFSETQ. This CDR3 has 14 amino acids. Trimming cost V 0 bases and J 5 bases, with 8 bases left between them. Here the CDR3 reads CASSLEQATGELFF. CDR3 DNA: TGCGCCAGCAGCTTGGAGCAGGCAACCGGGGAGCTGTTTTTT.